The clone carrying this TCR beta chain occurred many times. Its target is not known. Germline assignment: CDR1 MNHEY and CDR2 SVGEGT. The CDR3 runs 13 residues. V was trimmed by 8 bases and J by 7 bases, leaving 17 bases between them. These data come from a study of Graves' ophthalmopathy and Graves' hyperthyroidism. In the study overall: The authors collected peripheral blood at initial diagnosis, before any treatment.

Findings and limits, study-wide: Sensitivity reached 70.59% and specificity about 73% when the model predicted ophthalmopathy progression.

RNA served as the template for amplifying TCR beta CDR3 regions. HTBI primers primed a first-round RT-PCR, and a second-round multiplex PCR followed. TCRdb used MiXCR to reprocess the multiplex PCR reads, holding one entry per CDR3 protein. The sample has fewer than 350,000 distinct CDR3 sequences, 15% to 20% seen once; the top ten hold roughly an eighth. The source of the PBMCs was 8.5 to 10 ml of fresh peripheral blood. The chain links TRBV6-2 or TRBV6-3 to TRBJ1-1; tentatively, D is TRBD1 (6 bases). Sample: peripheral blood. This sequence was found in an adult man with Graves' ophthalmopathy. The CDR3 loop is CASGGRERSEAFF. The CDR3 region has the DNA TGTGCCAGCGGGGGCAGGGAGAGGAGTGAAGCTTTCTTT.